The TCR beta chain under discussion was sequenced for a study of blood T cell repertoires in COVID-19. The table came from immunoSEQ multiplex PCR; TCRdb's copy has only in-frame clones and leaves some out. There are around 50,000 clones in the sample; more than 75% occur only once, and over 8.5% lies in the top ten. The CDR3 has 15 amino acids. The V end lost 4 bases, the J end lost 6 bases, and 16 bases lay between the germline ends. Germline CDR1 and CDR2: SNHLY and FYNNEI. The V and J genes are TRBV2 and TRBJ1-5; D perhaps matches TRBD1 (6 bases). The TCR sequence derives from a man in his fifties with active COVID-19. Sequencing was performed on peripheral blood. The DNA for the CDR3 is TGTGCCAGCAGTGGCGGGGGCCTAGAGACTCAGCCCCAGCATTTT. Its protein is CASSGGGLETQPQHF.